These 2 T cell receptor beta chains came from one sample sequenced in a study of blood T cell repertoires in COVID-19. Method: immunoSEQ multiplex PCR; TCRdb's copy keeps in-frame clones and lacks some. The sample contains roughly 76,000 clones, 75% to 90% of which appear only once. Input material: peripheral blood. These receptors all stem from a man in his 70s with active or convalescent COVID-19.

V and J are TRBV5-1 and TRBJ2-2; 8 nucleotides agree with TRBD2. Unmatched junction bases numbered 7, after V lost 6 bases and J lost 0 bases. Germline V gene data show CDR1 as SGHRS and CDR2 as YFSETQ. CDR3 length equals 16 residues. The DNA for the CDR3 is TGCGCCAGCACCGGCCGGACTAGCCCGAACACCGGGGAGCTGTTTTTT. Protein product: CASTGRTSPNTGELFF.

The chain is built from TRBV21-1 and TRBJ1-5; the table's D call of TRBD1 was not tested on the DNA. TRBV21-1 is a known pseudogene. The CDR3 has 19 residues. CDR3 residues: CASSKGEGQGHYSNQPQHF. CDR3 bases: TGTGCCAGCAGCAAAGGGGAGGGACAGGGGCACTATAGCAATCAGCCCCAGCATTTT.